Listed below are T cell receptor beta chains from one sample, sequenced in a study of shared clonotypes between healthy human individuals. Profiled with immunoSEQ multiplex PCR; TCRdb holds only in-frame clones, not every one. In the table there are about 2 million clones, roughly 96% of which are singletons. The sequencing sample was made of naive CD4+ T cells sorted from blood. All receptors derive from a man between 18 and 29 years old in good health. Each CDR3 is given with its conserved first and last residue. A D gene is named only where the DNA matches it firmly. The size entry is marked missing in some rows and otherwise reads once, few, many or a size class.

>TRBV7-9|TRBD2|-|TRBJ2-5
CASSLGLAETQYF
TGTGCCAGCAGCTTAGGACTAGCAGAGACCCAGTACTTC
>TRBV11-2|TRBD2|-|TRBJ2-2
CATKLAGVTGELFF
TGTGCCACCAAACTAGCGGGAGTCACCGGGGAGCTGTTTTTT
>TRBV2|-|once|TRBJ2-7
CASRGFYEQYF
TGTGCCAGCCGGGGGTTCTACGAGCAGTACTTC
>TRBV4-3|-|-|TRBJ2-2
CASSQGLGPGTGELFF
TGCGCCAGCAGCCAAGGTCTGGGACCGGGCACCGGGGAGCTGTTTTTT
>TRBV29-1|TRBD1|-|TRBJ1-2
CSVSQTGGLSYGYTF
TGCAGCGTTTCCCAAACAGGGGGCCTTAGCTATGGCTACACCTTC
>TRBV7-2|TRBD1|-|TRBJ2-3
CASSLRQGNTDTQYF
TGTGCCAGCAGCTTAAGACAGGGCAACACAGATACGCAGTATTTT
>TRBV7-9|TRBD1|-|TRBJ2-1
CASSRTGTEAYNEQFF
TGTGCCAGCAGCAGAACCGGGACAGAAGCCTACAATGAGCAGTTCTTC
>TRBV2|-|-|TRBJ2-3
CASDLQETYTDTQYF
TGTGCCAGCGACTTACAGGAGACTTACACAGATACGCAGTATTTT
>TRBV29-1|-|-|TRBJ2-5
CSVDRDSGTQYF
TGCAGCGTCGACCGGGACTCGGGGACCCAGTACTTC
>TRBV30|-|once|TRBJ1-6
CAWSERYNSPLHF
TGTGCCTGGAGTGAACGGTATAATTCACCCCTCCACTTT
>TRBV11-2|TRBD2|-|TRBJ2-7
CASSLLAGESYGQYF
TGTGCCAGCAGCCTCCTAGCGGGGGAAAGCTACGGGCAGTACTTC
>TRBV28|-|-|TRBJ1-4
CASSPSLEEKLFF
TGTGCCAGCAGTCCGTCACTGGAGGAAAAACTGTTTTTT
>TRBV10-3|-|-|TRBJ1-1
CAIRGDIPQATEAFF
TGTGCCATCAGGGGGGACATTCCCCAGGCCACTGAAGCTTTCTTT
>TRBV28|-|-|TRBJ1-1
CASSFGEGAEAFF
-
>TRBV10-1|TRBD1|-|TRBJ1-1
CASSEGTGGDAFF
TGCGCCAGCAGTGAAGGGACAGGGGGCGACGCTTTCTTT
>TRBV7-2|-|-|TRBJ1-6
CASSLGGKRAFNSPLHF
TGTGCCAGCAGCTTAGGGGGAAAAAGGGCTTTTAATTCACCCCTCCACTTT
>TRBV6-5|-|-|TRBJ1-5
CASSYSRTVGSGAQHF
TGTGCCAGCAGTTACTCAAGGACAGTCGGGTCGGGGGCCCAGCATTTT